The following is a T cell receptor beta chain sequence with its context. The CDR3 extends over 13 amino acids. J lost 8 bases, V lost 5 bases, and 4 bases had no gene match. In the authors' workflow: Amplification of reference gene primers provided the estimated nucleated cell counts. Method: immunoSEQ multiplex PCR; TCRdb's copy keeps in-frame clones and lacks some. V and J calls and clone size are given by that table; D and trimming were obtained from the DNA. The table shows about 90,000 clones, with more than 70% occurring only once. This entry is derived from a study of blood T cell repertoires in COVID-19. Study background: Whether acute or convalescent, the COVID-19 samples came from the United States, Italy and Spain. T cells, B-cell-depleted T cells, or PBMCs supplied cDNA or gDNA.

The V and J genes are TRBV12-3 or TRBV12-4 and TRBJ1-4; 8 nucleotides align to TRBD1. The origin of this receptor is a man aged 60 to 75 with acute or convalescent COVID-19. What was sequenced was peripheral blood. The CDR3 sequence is CASSRTGLEKLFF. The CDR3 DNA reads TGTGCCAGCAGTAGGACAGGGCTGGAAAAACTGTTTTTT.